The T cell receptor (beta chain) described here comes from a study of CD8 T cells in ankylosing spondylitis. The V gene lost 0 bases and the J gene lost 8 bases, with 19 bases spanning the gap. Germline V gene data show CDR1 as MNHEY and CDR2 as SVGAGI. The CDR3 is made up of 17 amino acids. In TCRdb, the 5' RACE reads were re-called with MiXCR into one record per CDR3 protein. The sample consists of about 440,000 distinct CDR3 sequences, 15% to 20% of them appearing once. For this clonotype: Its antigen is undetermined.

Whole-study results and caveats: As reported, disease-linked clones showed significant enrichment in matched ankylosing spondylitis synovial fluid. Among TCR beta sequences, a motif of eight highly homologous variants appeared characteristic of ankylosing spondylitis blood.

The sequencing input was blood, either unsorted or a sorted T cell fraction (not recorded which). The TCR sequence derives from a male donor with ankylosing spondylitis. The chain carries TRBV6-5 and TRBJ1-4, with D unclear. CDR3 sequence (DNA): TGTGCCAGCAGTTACTCGTTCCACGGCGGACCGGGGGAAAAACTGTTTTTT. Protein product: CASSYSFHGGPGEKLFF.